Sequencing of this TCR beta chain was carried out in a study of early stage breast cancer tumors. Study-level information: About 80% of the 16 invasive tumors were ER+, PR+ and HER2-. Broader study findings: In about 90% of the 16 patients, blood comparison separated tumor from normal breast.

Points on this clone: As yet, its antigen is unknown.

Data came from immunoSEQ multiplex PCR; TCRdb stores just in-frame clones and leaves some out. The profile covers about 51,000 clones, with around 80% appearing a single time and 3% to 3.5% taken by the ten largest. Per the germline V gene, CDR1 is LNHDA and CDR2 is SQIVND (reference sequence). The CDR3 has 15 residues. With 6 bases removed from V and 5 bases from J, the gap between germline ends came to 16 bases. This receptor was taken from a person in their 40s with breast cancer. V is TRBV19 and J is TRBJ2-2, with a possible D match to TRBD2 (6 bases). Sample: blood. In nucleotides, the CDR3 is TGTGCCAGTAGAGTACTAGTTAGCGGTACCGGGGAGCTGTTTTTT. Its protein is CASRVLVSGTGELFF.